The rows below give T cell receptor beta chains drawn from one sample of a study of blood T cell repertoires in COVID-19. Method: immunoSEQ multiplex PCR; TCRdb's copy keeps in-frame clones and lacks some. The sample carries roughly 20,000 clones, 80% to 90% recorded once. The sample taken for sequencing was peripheral blood. The receptors here all came from a human donor with active COVID-19. The donor label of this sample is uncertain. Each CDR3 is given with its conserved first and last residue. D genes are given only for firm matches. Rows give clone size only sometimes, using once, few, many, or a class for an expanded clone.

D,J,size,V,DNA,CDR3
TRBD1,TRBJ1-1,.,TRBV18,TGTGCCAGCTCACCCGCAGGGGGCACTGAAGCTTTCTTT,CASSPAGGTEAFF
TRBD1,TRBJ1-2,.,TRBV6-5,TGTGCCAGCAGGACAGGGGGCGCGATCTATGGCTACACCTTC,CASRTGGAIYGYTF
TRBD2,TRBJ2-7,.,TRBV4-2,TGTGCCAGCAGCCAAGGGGCTAGCGGGCTTCAGGAGCAGTACTTC,CASSQGASGLQEQYF
TRBD1,TRBJ1-1,.,TRBV2,TGTGCCAGCAGTGAAGTTGGTAGGACAGGCAACACTGAAGCTTTCTTT,CASSEVGRTGNTEAFF
.,TRBJ2-1,few,TRBV5-1,TGCGCCAGCAGCTCTTCAGGAGGGGAGCAGTTCTTC,CASSSSGGEQFF
.,TRBJ1-1,.,TRBV2,TGTGCCAGCAGTAGAGCCAGGGGATCCACTGAAGCTTTCTTT,CASSRARGSTEAFF
.,TRBJ1-1,.,TRBV2,TGTGCCAGCAGTCCCTCAGAGAACACTGAAGCTTTCTTT,CASSPSENTEAFF
.,TRBJ2-2,.,TRBV11-3,TGTGCCAGCAGCTCCGGTGACACCTCGCACACCGGGGAGCTGTTTTTT,CASSSGDTSHTGELFF
TRBD1,TRBJ1-6,once,TRBV9,TGTGCCAGCAGCGTCCGGGACAGGTTAAATTCACCCCTCCACTTT,CASSVRDRLNSPLHF
.,TRBJ1-4,.,TRBV19,TGTGCCAGTAGTACACCAACTTTCAGGGTCCCCGGCGCAACTAATGAAAAACTGTTTTTT,CASSTPTFRVPGATNEKLFF
.,TRBJ1-2,.,TRBV2,TGTGCCAGCAGTGATTCAGGGCTGTATGGCTACACCTTC,CASSDSGLYGYTF
TRBD1,TRBJ2-7,.,TRBV4-3,TGCGCCAGCAGCCAAGAAGGCCAGGGACAGGGGCCCTACGAGCAGTACTTC,CASSQEGQGQGPYEQYF
.,TRBJ2-2,.,TRBV5-1,TGCGCCAGCAGCCCAGACAGGACCGGGGAGCTGTTTTTT,CASSPDRTGELFF
TRBD1,TRBJ1-1,.,TRBV7-3,TGTGCCAGCAGCTTAAACCGGGACAGCGCTGAAGCTTTCTTT,CASSLNRDSAEAFF
.,TRBJ2-1,once,TRBV3-1/TRBV3-2,TGTGCCAGCAGCCACTACCTAGCGAACTCCTACAATGAGCAGTTCTTC,CASSHYLANSYNEQFF
.,TRBJ1-4,.,TRBV11-2,TGTGCCAGCAGCTTGCTCTCTTGGGAGGGTGTGGAAAAACTGTTTTTT,CASSLLSWEGVEKLFF